The subject of this entry is one T cell receptor beta chain. The CDR3 is made up of 14 amino acids. In germline, CDR1 is MNHEY, CDR2 SVGAGI. Trimming took 8 bases from V and 9 from J, leaving 17 bases between them. These data come from a study of blood T cell repertoires in COVID-19. Study-level information: Collection of acute and convalescent COVID-19 samples took place in the United States, Italy and Spain.

Per the authors' pipeline: Amplification of reference gene primers provided the estimated nucleated cell counts. Generated by immunoSEQ multiplex PCR, the TCRdb table keeps only in-frame clones and is missing some. Clone size and V and J calls were adopted from that table, with D and trimming inferred from the DNA. The data hold tens of thousands of clones, with under 85% observed a single time. The V and J genes are TRBV6-5 and TRBJ1-6; a weak D match, TRBD1 (6 bases). This clonotype was obtained from a human donor in a cohort sampled during active COVID-19. Sequencing was performed on peripheral blood. CDR3 sequence reads: CASWSGQGLSPLHF. The CDR3 nucleotides read TGTGCCAGCTGGTCGGGCCAGGGGCTTTCACCCCTCCACTTT.